These 32 T cell receptor beta chains originate from one sample sequenced in a study of cytomegalovirus exposure and HLA in healthy donors. The PCR employed 60 Vbeta primers together with 13 Jbeta primers. Profiled with immunoSEQ multiplex PCR; TCRdb holds only in-frame clones, not every one. The table lists 150,000 to 200,000 clones. The source material was PBMCs. Every receptor here comes from a woman aged 55 to 70 in good health and CMV-seronegative.

The rearrangement joins TRBV11-2 to TRBJ2-3; possibly TRBD1 for D (6 bases). From germline, CDR1 is SGHAT and CDR2 FQNNGV. The ends were cut back, 5 bases at V and 0 bases at J, with 12 bases in the middle. The CDR3 extends over 15 amino acids. The DNA for the CDR3 is TGTGCCAGCAGCCGTCGGACAGCTAGCACAGATACGCAGTATTTT. This encodes CASSRRTASTDTQYF.

The chain has TRBV12-5 and TRBJ1-2, with 7 positions matching TRBD1. V shed 4 bases and J 8 bases; nucleotides not matched to a gene: 7. CDR3 length: 13 residues. Germline CDR1 and CDR2: LGHNT and FRNRAP. CDR3 sequence: CASGSRQGGGYTF. Written as DNA, the CDR3 is TGTGCTAGTGGTTCCAGACAGGGCGGGGGCTACACCTTC.

The V gene is TRBV13, the J gene TRBJ1-4; D unresolved. This CDR3 spans 14 amino acids. From germline, CDR1 is PRHDT and CDR2 FYEKMQ (reference sequence). V gave up 2 bases and J gave up 0 bases, with 4 bases separating them. The CDR3 DNA is TGTGCCAGCAGCTTAAGAGCAACTAATGAAAAACTGTTTTTT. The encoded protein is CASSLRATNEKLFF.

The chain uses TRBV4-2 and TRBJ2-5, with TRBD2 as a possible D gene (7 bases). The CDR3 has 16 amino acids. CDR1 and CDR2 from the germline V gene are LGHNA and YNFKEQ. With 2 bases removed from V and 4 bases from J, the gap between germline ends came to 17 bases. The DNA of the CDR3 is TGTGCCAGCAGCCAATCACAGGGAGGGGCGAGAGAGACCCAGTACTTC. Amino acids: CASSQSQGGARETQYF.

The V and J genes are TRBV6-6 and TRBJ2-7; TRBD1 might be the D (5 bases). Deletions cut 2 bases from V and 3 bases from J, with 8 bases between. The CDR3 totals 13 residues. Germline values: CDR1 MNHNY, CDR2 SVGAGI (reference sequence). For the CDR3, the DNA is TGTGCCAGCAGTTACCCCCAGGGCTACGAGCAGTACTTC. This sequence encodes CASSYPQGYEQYF.

The chain is built from TRBV6-5 and TRBJ1-4; D possibly corresponds to TRBD1 (6 bases). Trimming removed 2 bases from V and 8 bases from J, with 12 bases in between. Germline CDR1 is MNHEY and CDR2 is SVGAGI. The CDR3 has 14 residues. CDR3 in amino acids: CASSYNRRGEKLFF. DNA for the CDR3: TGTGCCAGCAGTTACAACAGAAGGGGGGAAAAACTGTTTTTT.

V and J are TRBV4-1 and TRBJ2-5; 7 nucleotides line up with TRBD1. The germline V gene encodes CDR1 MGHRA and CDR2 YSYEKL. Trimming took 0 bases from V and 7 from J; bases not matched to a gene: 14. The CDR3 is 17 residues long. Here the CDR3 reads CASSQDMRQGVGATQYF. The CDR3 nucleotides are TGCGCCAGCAGCCAAGATATGAGACAGGGCGTTGGGGCGACCCAGTACTTC.

This chain connects TRBV29-1 to TRBJ2-5, with a possible D match to TRBD2 (5 bases). There are 12 residues in the CDR3. The V and J ends lost 6 bases and 5 bases respectively, with 13 bases between them. Looked up from germline, CDR1 is SQVTM and CDR2 is ANQGSEA. DNA for the CDR3: TGCAGCGTGGTCCCGGGAACGGAGACCCAGTACTTC. The encoded protein is CSVVPGTETQYF.

With regard to this clone: Additional DNA sequences in this sample encode the identical CDR3. The V gene is TRBV18, the J gene TRBJ1-3, with D possibly being TRBD1 (5 bases). The CDR3 length is 17 residues. Looked up from germline, CDR1 is KGHSH and CDR2 is LQKENI. V lost 2 bases and J 0 bases, leaving 14 bases between the germline ends. The CDR3 spells CASSPTVGGSSGNTIYF. CDR3 bases: TGTGCCAGCTCACCAACGGTCGGGGGGTCCTCTGGAAACACCATATATTTT.

CDR3 residues: CASSLVVGGPYEQYF. The CDR3, as DNA: TGTGCCAGCAGCCTCGTCGTCGGGGGACCCTACGAGCAGTACTTC. The rearrangement joins TRBV7-2 to TRBJ2-7; maybe TRBD2 (6 bases). Germline V gene lookup returns CDR1 SGHTA and CDR2 FQGNSA. The CDR3 loop spans 15 amino acids. V was shortened by 5 bases and J by 2 bases, with 16 bases between the two germline ends. The entire variable domain, with the rest obtained from reference TRBV7-2 and TRBJ2-7, is as follows: GAGVSQSPSNKVTEKGKDVELRCDPISGHTALYWYRQSLGQGLEFLIYFQGNSAPDKSGLPSDRFSAERTGGSVSTLTIQRTQQEDSAVYLCASSLVVGGPYEQYFGPGTRLTVT.

This chain joins TRBV10-3 and TRBJ2-1; tentative D call: TRBD1 (7 bases). The CDR3 length is 13 residues. Germline loops: CDR1 ENHRY, CDR2 SYGVKD. With 10 bases removed from V and 0 bases from J, the gap between germline ends came to 10 bases. CDR3 loop: CATQGGSYNEQFF. The CDR3 nucleotides read TGTGCCACCCAGGGGGGCTCCTACAATGAGCAGTTCTTC.

The rearrangement uses TRBV6-1 and TRBJ2-2; 8 bases fit TRBD1. Germline V gives CDR1 MNHNS, CDR2 SASEGT. This CDR3 comprises 15 residues. Trimming took 8 bases from V and 5 from J; bases not matched to a gene: 10. CDR3 residues: CASLLDRVKTGELFF. CDR3 sequence (DNA): TGTGCCAGCCTCTTGGACAGGGTAAAAACCGGGGAGCTGTTTTTT.

This rearrangement joins TRBV19 to TRBJ2-2, with 8 bases that match TRBD1. The CDR3 covers 15 residues. V lost 6 bases, J lost 2 bases, and 5 bases stayed unmatched. CDR1 LNHDA and CDR2 SQIVND come from the germline V gene (reference sequence). For the CDR3, the DNA is TGTGCCAGTAGCCGGACAGGGATCAACACCGGGGAGCTGTTTTTT. Protein: CASSRTGINTGELFF.

The genes are TRBV25-1 and TRBJ1-1; 7 nucleotides agree with TRBD1. The germline V gene encodes CDR1 MGHDK and CDR2 SYGVNS. This CDR3 is 16 amino acids long. J was trimmed by 0 bases and V by 3 bases; bases with no gene match: 7. The CDR3 coding sequence is TGTGCCAGCAGTGAGTGGGACAGCTTAATGAACACTGAAGCTTTCTTT. This gives the protein CASSEWDSLMNTEAFF.

The gene calls are TRBV7-8 and TRBJ2-2, with a tentative D call TRBD2 (6 bases). This CDR3 is 16 amino acids long. Germline V gene data show CDR1 as SGHVS and CDR2 as FQNEAQ. The V and J ends lost 0 bases and 1 base respectively, with 9 bases between them. CDR3 in DNA: TGTGCCAGCAGCTTAGCTACTAGCAGGAACACCGGGGAGCTGTTTTTT. Encoded protein: CASSLATSRNTGELFF. Supplemented by reference TRBV7-8 and TRBJ2-2, the full variable domain reads GAGVSQSPRYKVAKRGQDVALRCDPISGHVSLFWYQQALGQGPEFLTYFQNEAQLDKSGLPSDRFFAERPEGSVSTLKIQRTQQEDSAVYLCASSLATSRNTGELFFGEGSRLTVL.

The rearrangement links TRBV10-3 to TRBJ2-1; 9 bases fit TRBD1. This CDR3 region has 20 residues. The ends lost 2 bases at V and 0 bases at J; junction bases unmatched: 14. The V gene's germline CDR1 is ENHRY and CDR2 SYGVKD. This CDR3 reads CAISEQGWGQGGSSYNEQFF. In DNA form, the CDR3 reads TGTGCCATCAGTGAGCAAGGGTGGGGACAGGGTGGAAGCTCCTACAATGAGCAGTTCTTC.

The CDR3 DNA sequence: TGTGCCAGCAGCCCCAGGGAGGGCAAAAACATTCAGTACTTC. Amino acids: CASSPREGKNIQYF. The chain has TRBV7-9 and TRBJ2-4; 7 bases line up with TRBD2. Germline assignment: CDR1 SEHNR and CDR2 FQNEAQ (reference sequence). The CDR3 is 14 amino acids. Trimming at V came to 5 bases and at J to 3 bases, leaving 4 bases not matched to a gene.

The chain couples TRBV2 to TRBJ2-7; the match to TRBD1 covers 7 bases. CDR1 and CDR2 (germline): SNHLY, FYNNEI. The ends lost 4 bases at V and 3 bases at J; junction bases unmatched: 3. The CDR3 runs to 13 residues. The CDR3 nucleotides read TGTGCCAGCAGTGTACGACAGGGCTACGAGCAGTACTTC. Its protein product is CASSVRQGYEQYF.

The V call is TRBV2, the J call TRBJ1-2, with 9 bases aligning to TRBD1. J gave up 4 bases and V 9 bases, and 9 bases lay outside the gene matches. Germline V gene lookup returns CDR1 SNHLY and CDR2 FYNNEI. The CDR3 covers 14 residues. CDR3 DNA: TGTGCCAGTGGACAGGGGCCCCTTGGCTATGGCTACACCTTC. Protein product: CASGQGPLGYGYTF.

The chain uses TRBV19 and TRBJ2-2; no reliable D call. CDR3 length: 14 amino acids. The V gene lost 1 base and the J gene lost 1 base, with 4 bases spanning the gap. Looked up from germline, CDR1 is LNHDA and CDR2 is SQIVND (reference sequence). CDR3 amino acids: CASSIARNTGELFF. For the CDR3, the DNA is TGTGCCAGTAGTATAGCTCGGAACACCGGGGAGCTGTTTTTT.

In DNA form, the CDR3 reads TGTGCCAGCAGCCGACCCCGACTGCGCACAGATACGCAGTATTTT. Amino acids: CASSRPRLRTDTQYF. The chain employs TRBV5-6 and TRBJ2-3; D remains ambiguous. Germline CDR1 is SGHDT and CDR2 is YYEEEE. The ends were cut back, 4 bases at V and 1 base at J, with 13 bases in the middle. This CDR3 is built from 15 residues.

The gene calls are TRBV5-1 and TRBJ2-2; no firm D call. Per the germline V gene, CDR1 is SGHRS and CDR2 is YFSETQ. This CDR3 has 12 residues. V was shortened by 2 bases and J by 6 bases, with 5 bases between the two germline ends. CDR3 DNA: TGCGCCAGCAGCTTCTCCGCCGGGGAGCTGTTTTTT. This encodes CASSFSAGELFF. Based on the CDR3 plus reference TRBV5-1 and TRBJ2-2, the full variable domain is KAGVTQTPRYLIKTRGQQVTLSCSPISGHRSVSWYQQTPGQGLQFLFEYFSETQRNKGNFPGRFSGRQFSNSRSEMNVSTLELGDSALYLCASSFSAGELFFGEGSRLTVL.

This sequence joins TRBV18 and TRBJ1-5, with D perhaps matching TRBD1 (5 bases). The CDR3 covers 15 residues. Germline-derived CDR1 and CDR2 are KGHSH and LQKENI. Trimming took off 3 bases at V and 0 bases at J, with 9 bases between the two ends. CDR3 residues: CASSPRGNSNQPQHF. CDR3 coding DNA: TGTGCCAGCTCACCGCGGGGGAATAGCAATCAGCCCCAGCATTTT.

The chain is built from TRBV9 and TRBJ2-3, with 9 positions matching TRBD2. V lost 4 bases and J lost 3; bases outside the gene matches: 15. Germline V gene lookup returns CDR1 SGDLS and CDR2 YYNGEE. This CDR3 has 18 residues. CDR3 sequence reads: CASSTGIGGRAETDTQYF. The CDR3 bases are TGTGCCAGCAGCACAGGGATTGGCGGGAGGGCCGAGACAGATACGCAGTATTTT.

J is TRBJ2-1 and V is TRBV10-2, with TRBD2 as a possible D gene (5 bases). The CDR3 is 14 residues long. The V and J ends lost 6 bases and 8 bases respectively, with 17 bases between them. CDR1 is WSHSY and CDR2 is SAAADI in the germline V gene. The CDR3 sequence: CASRRTRGLDEQFF. CDR3 DNA: TGCGCCAGCAGGCGGACCAGAGGGTTGGATGAGCAGTTCTTC.

The genes are TRBV5-8 and TRBJ1-5, with a possible D match to TRBD1 (5 bases). CDR3 length: 15 residues. CDR1 is SGHTS, CDR2 YDEGEE, per germline. The V gene lost 0 bases and the J gene lost 9 bases, with 16 bases spanning the gap. CDR3 amino acids: CASSLVPGLGGPQHF. The DNA for the CDR3 is TGTGCCAGCAGCTTGGTTCCGGGACTTGGGGGGCCCCAGCATTTT.

The chain has TRBV2 and TRBJ1-5; TRBD1 is a possible D gene (5 bases). Trimming shortened V by 4 bases and J by 2 bases, and 15 bases separated the two germline ends. The CDR3 runs to 16 residues. The germline CDR1 and CDR2 sequences are SNHLY and FYNNEI. CDR3 region: CASSVGGEAGNQPQHF. Here the CDR3 DNA reads TGTGCCAGCAGTGTAGGAGGGGAGGCAGGCAATCAGCCCCAGCATTTT.

The chain carries TRBV29-1 and TRBJ2-1; perhaps TRBD2 as D (6 bases). Trimming pared 6 bases from V and 3 bases from J, leaving 18 bases between. CDR1 is SQVTM, CDR2 ANQGSEA, per germline. This CDR3 is built from 15 residues. The CDR3 reads CSVRSPGVNYNEQFF. DNA for the CDR3: TGCAGCGTAAGGAGCCCGGGGGTAAACTACAATGAGCAGTTCTTC.

The chain carries TRBV7-6 and TRBJ1-5; D gene ambiguous. Germline assignment: CDR1 SGHVS and CDR2 FNYEAQ. The CDR3 has 13 amino acids. The V gene lost 0 bases and the J gene lost 6 bases, with 6 bases spanning the gap. In nucleotides, the CDR3 is TGTGCCAGCAGCTTAGCGATGAGTCAGCCCCAGCATTTT. Its translation is CASSLAMSQPQHF.

The genes are TRBV5-1 and TRBJ1-1, with 7 bases fitting TRBD1. This CDR3 comprises 16 residues. Germline loops: CDR1 SGHRS, CDR2 YFSETQ. The J segment lost 3 bases and the V segment lost 4 bases, leaving 12 bases of the junction unmatched. The CDR3 here is CASSHDRDVGYTEAFF. Written as DNA, the CDR3 is TGCGCCAGCAGCCACGACAGGGACGTGGGGTACACTGAAGCTTTCTTT.

The chain is built from TRBV10-2 and TRBJ1-2; tentatively, D is TRBD1 (5 bases). CDR1 and CDR2 from the germline V gene are WSHSY and SAAADI. The germline V and J ends were trimmed by 5 bases and 9 bases, with 16 bases remaining between them. The CDR3 consists of 13 residues. The CDR3 region has the DNA TGCGCCAGCAGTAAGGGGCAGGGCTTGAGCTACACCTTC. Encoded protein: CASSKGQGLSYTF.

The chain employs TRBV5-1 and TRBJ2-5; D perhaps matches TRBD2 (5 bases). Germline V gives CDR1 SGHRS, CDR2 YFSETQ. Trimming took 0 bases from V and 5 from J, leaving 11 bases between them. The CDR3 runs 14 residues. CDR3 sequence (DNA): TGCGCCAGCAGCTTGGGTGGGAGACGGGAGACCCAGTACTTC. Translating it yields CASSLGGRRETQYF.